Below, 5 T cell receptor beta chains from the same sample are listed, as sequenced in a study of beta chain features in type 1 diabetes. The study's findings and limits: People with Type 1 diabetes carried modestly yet significantly shorter TCRB CDR3s in all four CD4+ subsets.

These receptors are not linked to any known antigen. The authors reverse transcribed all of the isolated RNA, so sequencing captured expressed TCRB transcripts. Some clones are missing from TCRdb's copy, which holds only in-frame ones; the method was immunoSEQ multiplex PCR. In the table there are approximately 120,000 clones, 17% of which are singletons. Sequenced: central memory CD4+ T cells from blood. Every receptor here comes from a man aged 18 to 35 with type 1 diabetes.

This clone occurred a few times. V usage is TRBV21-1 and J usage is TRBJ1-2. TRBV21-1 is shown as a pseudogene. The CDR3 extends over 15 amino acids. CDR3 loop: CASSKTKGSHYGYTF. As DNA, the CDR3 is TGTGCCAGCAGCAAAACCAAGGGATCCCACTATGGCTACACCTTC.

V and J are TRBV7-8 and TRBJ2-5; D perhaps matches TRBD1 (7 bases). CDR3 length equals 14 residues. Trimming left V 2 bases short and J 5 bases short, with 12 bases between. From germline, CDR1 is SGHVS and CDR2 FQNEAQ. The CDR3 region is CASSLQGGRETQYF. In nucleotides, the CDR3 is TGTGCCAGCAGCTTACAGGGGGGCCGGGAGACCCAGTACTTC.

Only a few counts were recorded for this clone. The chain is built from TRBV19 and TRBJ2-7, with D possibly being TRBD2 (5 bases). The V gene's germline CDR1 is LNHDA and CDR2 SQIVND (reference sequence). V lost 1 base and J 2 bases, leaving 9 bases between the germline ends. The CDR3 spans 14 residues. CDR3 amino acids: CASSIGLLPYEQYF. DNA of the CDR3: TGTGCCAGTAGTATAGGACTACTACCCTACGAGCAGTACTTC.

This clone was counted only a few times. The chain carries TRBV28 and TRBJ1-3; D is unresolved. This CDR3 contains 16 residues. Trimming stripped 5 bases from V and 4 bases from J, with 18 bases between. Germline CDR1 is MDHEN and CDR2 is SYDVKM. Here the CDR3 reads CASSPGGSRKGNTIYF. In DNA, the CDR3 is TGTGCCAGCAGTCCCGGAGGGAGCCGTAAAGGAAACACCATATATTTT.

V and J are TRBV7-9 and TRBJ2-7; TRBD1 matches 9 bases. This CDR3 contains 13 residues. Germline V CDR1 and CDR2: SEHNR, FQNEAQ (reference sequence). V was clipped by 5 bases and J by 6 bases; unmatched bases: 5. CDR3 in amino acids: CASSPGTGFEQYF. Here the CDR3 DNA reads TGTGCCAGCAGCCCTGGGACAGGGTTCGAGCAGTACTTC.